This TCR beta chain came from a study of identical twins' blood T cells. Germline CDR1 is SGHAT and CDR2 is FQNNGV. This CDR3 spans 15 amino acids. Trimming removed 4 bases from V and 4 bases from J, with 16 bases in between. Reared together, all three twin pairs probably met the same infectious agents and vaccines. On this clonotype: The target antigen is unknown.

Findings and limits, study-wide: Out-of-frame TCRbeta clonotypes reportedly had markedly more similar V usage in twins than unrelated donors.

TCR cDNA libraries were made from RNA using a previously described, modified protocol. As handled by the study authors: Clonotypes per individual ranged from about 85,000 to nearly 550,000. TCRdb analysed the 5' RACE reads with MiXCR anew, one entry per CDR3 protein. The V and J calls and clone size are TCRdb's, not the authors'. The sample lists around 380,000 distinct CDR3 sequences; 25% to 35% were seen once. The sequenced sample consisted of PBMCs. The chain couples TRBV11-2 to TRBJ1-2, with D unresolved. The receptor's source is a woman between 18 and 50 years old in good health. The CDR3 DNA sequence: TGTGCCAGCAGCTCAAATCGTGGACGGCGCTATGGCTACACCTTC. This sequence encodes CASSSNRGRRYGYTF.